A selection of T cell receptor beta chains follows, all from one sample in a study of T cells after yellow fever vaccination. TCRdb reprocessed the 5' RACE reads via MiXCR and lists one record per CDR3 protein. This table has about 160,000 distinct CDR3 sequences, 6% to 7.5% appearing once. The specimen comprised CD4+ T cells sorted from PBMCs, sampled 4 to 5 days after the first yellow fever vaccination. The source of these receptors is a man aged 18 to 30 who received the YFV17D yellow fever vaccine. CDR3s include the opening cysteine and the closing phenylalanine or tryptophan. The order of the fields is CDR3 length, V gene, D gene, J gene, clone size, CDR3 protein, CDR3 DNA. The D gene is left open where the match is weak. Clone size is given for some rows only: seen once, a few or many times, or a class if the clone is expanded.

>13|TRBV6-1|.|TRBJ1-6|.
CASSGQYNSPLHF
TGTGCCAGCAGCGGCCAGTATAATTCACCCCTCCACTTT
>15|TRBV5-1|.|TRBJ2-2|.
CASSPRDTNTGELFF
TGCGCCAGCAGCCCCCGGGACACGAACACCGGGGAGCTGTTTTTT
>15|TRBV20-1|.|TRBJ2-3|many
CSARVTGLFTDTQYF
TGCAGTGCTAGAGTGACGGGACTCTTCACAGATACGCAGTATTTT
>16|TRBV6-1|TRBD2|TRBJ2-1|.
CASSPAGGTGYNEQFF
TGTGCCAGCAGTCCGGCGGGGGGCACAGGTTACAATGAGCAGTTCTTC
>15|TRBV7-9|TRBD1|TRBJ1-1|many
CASSQQGQLNTEAFF
TGTGCCAGCAGCCAGCAGGGACAGCTAAACACTGAAGCTTTCTTT
>15|TRBV4-1|TRBD1|TRBJ2-2|.
CASSFRTGRTGELFF
TGCGCCAGCAGCTTTCGGACAGGGAGAACCGGGGAGCTGTTTTTT
>13|TRBV4-1|.|TRBJ1-1|many
CASSRSLNTEAFF
TGCGCCAGCAGCCGCAGTTTGAACACTGAAGCTTTCTTT
>17|TRBV4-2|TRBD2|TRBJ2-5|many
CASSQDGTSGGRETQYF
TGTGCCAGCAGCCAAGATGGCACTAGCGGGGGGAGAGAGACCCAGTACTTC
>13|TRBV12-3/TRBV12-4|.|TRBJ1-2|few
CASSFRGDYVYTF
TGTGCCAGCAGTTTCCGGGGGGATTATGTCTACACCTTC
>14|TRBV7-9|TRBD2|TRBJ2-7|many
CASSRGGGLYEQYF
TGTGCCAGCAGCCGTGGGGGGGGACTCTACGAGCAGTACTTC
>14|TRBV6-2/TRBV6-3|.|TRBJ2-7|many
CASSLRTGLTAQYF
TGTGCCAGCAGCCTACGGACCGGACTGACGGCGCAGTACTTC
>15|TRBV18|.|TRBJ2-3|many
CASSPGPGLTDTQYF
TGTGCCAGCTCACCTGGGCCCGGGCTCACAGATACGCAGTATTTT
>15|TRBV5-1|TRBD1|TRBJ2-3|many
CASSWGQGRGDTQYF
TGCGCCAGCAGCTGGGGACAGGGTCGAGGGGATACGCAGTATTTT
>13|TRBV6-5|.|TRBJ2-7|many
CASRPGFTYEQYF
TGTGCCAGCAGACCAGGTTTTACCTACGAGCAGTACTTC
>16|TRBV5-1|TRBD2|TRBJ2-1|.
CASSSLAGGLYNEQFF
TGCGCCAGCAGCTCCCTAGCGGGGGGCTTATACAATGAGCAGTTCTTC
>14|TRBV7-8|.|TRBJ1-5|few
CASSLDGGRQPQHF
TGTGCCAGCAGCTTAGATGGGGGACGTCAGCCCCAGCATTTT
>15|TRBV18|TRBD2|TRBJ2-3|.
CASSPAGGASDTQYF
TGTGCCAGCTCACCGGCGGGGGGGGCCTCAGATACGCAGTATTTT
>15|TRBV5-1|.|TRBJ2-1|many
CASSIGLAPSNEQFF
TGCGCCAGCAGCATTGGACTGGCCCCTTCCAATGAGCAGTTCTTC
>15|TRBV12-3/TRBV12-4|.|TRBJ1-6|.
CASSFSDRNNSPLHF
TGTGCCAGCAGTTTCTCCGACAGAAATAATTCACCCCTCCACTTT
>12|TRBV20-1|.|TRBJ1-1|.
CSAEDRNTEAFF
TGCAGTGCCGAAGACCGGAACACTGAAGCTTTCTTT
>16|TRBV7-3|TRBD2|TRBJ2-1|few
CASSLNAPAGGNEQFF
TGTGCCAGCAGCTTAAACGCCCCAGCGGGGGGCAATGAGCAGTTCTTC
>18|TRBV5-1|TRBD2|TRBJ2-3|many
CASSLTLRTSGNTDTQYF
TGCGCCAGCAGCTTGACGCTAAGGACTAGCGGAAACACAGATACGCAGTATTTT
>13|TRBV7-7|.|TRBJ1-4|few
CASSPTTHSQLFF
TGTGCTAGCAGCCCAACAACTCACAGCCAACTGTTTTTT
>15|TRBV7-2|.|TRBJ1-5|many
CASSLEPGESQPQHF
TGTGCCAGCAGCTTAGAACCCGGGGAGAGTCAGCCCCAGCATTTT
>16|TRBV4-2|TRBD1|TRBJ1-2|.
CASSFQGVSGSYGYTF
TGTGCCAGCAGCTTTCAGGGGGTTTCTGGGAGCTATGGCTACACCTTC
>15|TRBV5-1|.|TRBJ2-7|few
CASSSRRGGLYEQYF
TGCGCCAGCAGCTCACGCCGCGGAGGGCTCTACGAGCAGTACTTC
>13|TRBV29-1|.|TRBJ2-3|many
CSVEGNWGDTQYF
TGCAGCGTTGAAGGCAATTGGGGAGATACGCAGTATTTT
>15|TRBV7-2|.|TRBJ2-7|.
CASSPGSGLSYEQYF
TGTGCCAGCAGCCCGGGGAGTGGGCTCTCCTACGAGCAGTACTTC
>13|TRBV5-1|.|TRBJ1-3|many
CASRRDGLNTIYF
TGCGCCAGCAGAAGGGACGGATTAAACACCATATATTTT
>14|TRBV4-3|.|TRBJ2-3|many
CASSVGALRDTQYF
TGCGCCAGCTCGGTGGGGGCTCTCAGAGATACGCAGTATTTT
>15|TRBV3-1|.|TRBJ2-2|.
CASSQTTGFTGELFF
TGTGCCAGCAGCCAAACGACGGGATTCACCGGGGAGCTGTTTTTT
>14|TRBV11-2|.|TRBJ2-1|many
CASSLDGEYNEQFF
TGTGCCAGCAGCTTAGACGGGGAATACAATGAGCAGTTCTTC
>15|TRBV12-3/TRBV12-4|.|TRBJ1-6|few
CASSPGGGYNSPLHF
TGTGCCAGCAGCCCCGGGGGGGGCTATAATTCACCCCTCCACTTT
>15|TRBV12-3/TRBV12-4|TRBD1|TRBJ1-5|many
CASSSGQGSNQPQHF
TGTGCCAGCAGTTCAGGACAGGGAAGCAATCAGCCCCAGCATTTT
>13|TRBV7-2|TRBD2|TRBJ2-5|many
CASSPQRGETQYF
TGTGCCAGCAGCCCCCAGCGGGGAGAGACCCAGTACTTC
>15|TRBV5-4|TRBD1|TRBJ2-3|few
CASSRRTGGADTQYF
TGTGCCAGCAGCCGTCGGACAGGGGGGGCAGATACGCAGTATTTT
>13|TRBV7-2|TRBD1|TRBJ2-5|many
CASTRDRGETQYF
TGTGCCAGCACCAGAGACAGGGGCGAGACCCAGTACTTC
>14|TRBV12-3/TRBV12-4|.|TRBJ2-7|many
CASSTTRGNYEQYF
TGTGCCAGCAGTACGACCCGAGGCAACTACGAGCAGTACTTC
>13|TRBV5-5|.|TRBJ1-5|few
CASSGPPIRPQHF
TGTGCCAGCAGTGGGCCCCCTATTAGGCCCCAGCATTTT
>14|TRBV6-5|.|TRBJ2-3|many
CASSYSPDTDTQYF
TGTGCCAGCAGTTACTCTCCGGACACAGATACGCAGTATTTT
>15|TRBV28|TRBD1|TRBJ2-7|many
CASSKPGQGSYEQYF
TGTGCCAGCAGCAAGCCGGGACAGGGCTCCTACGAGCAGTACTTC
>13|TRBV5-1|.|TRBJ1-5|many
CASSLNPGQPQHF
TGCGCCAGCAGCTTGAATCCCGGTCAGCCCCAGCATTTT
>14|TRBV7-2|TRBD2|TRBJ2-5|many
CASSLMGLGETQYF
TGTGCCAGCAGCTTAATGGGACTAGGGGAGACCCAGTACTTC
>13|TRBV10-2|.|TRBJ2-5|many
CASSESQGTTQYF
TGCGCCAGCAGTGAGTCTCAGGGCACGACCCAGTACTTC
>16|TRBV9|.|TRBJ1-2|many
CASSVAVRGSNYGYTF
TGTGCCAGCAGCGTAGCTGTCAGGGGCAGTAACTATGGCTACACCTTC
>15|TRBV7-2|.|TRBJ1-1|few
CASSPGTTMNTEAFF
TGTGCCAGCAGCCCGGGGACTACTATGAACACTGAAGCTTTCTTT
>12|TRBV10-3|TRBD1|TRBJ1-4|.
CAIRTGDEKLFF
TGTGCCATAAGGACAGGGGATGAAAAACTGTTTTTT
>16|TRBV5-1|TRBD1|TRBJ2-1|many
CASRDRGRQGYNEQFF
TGCGCCAGCCGGGACAGGGGGCGGCAGGGCTACAATGAGCAGTTCTTC
>14|TRBV5-6|.|TRBJ1-2|few
CASSLVGVGYGYTF
TGTGCCAGCAGCTTGGTTGGGGTCGGCTATGGCTACACCTTC
>14|TRBV5-1|.|TRBJ2-7|many
CASSLERDSYEQYF
TGCGCCAGCAGCTTGGAACGGGACTCCTACGAGCAGTACTTC
>14|TRBV5-6|.|TRBJ2-4|many
CASSFPGTKNIQYF
TGTGCCAGCAGCTTCCCAGGGACTAAAAACATTCAGTACTTC